The next 17 T cell receptor beta chains were all read from a single sample in a study of vaccination effects on CD4 cells after COVID-19. TCRdb's copy holds only in-frame clones and misses some; the assay was immunoSEQ multiplex PCR. Here the sample spans 50,000 or so clones, around three quarters being singletons. A roughly 10-day culture period preceded the isolation of CD4+ T cells. This individual tested PCR-positive for SARS-CoV-2 infection between March and December 2020. Participants each got two BNT162b2 or mRNA-1273 vaccine doses. These receptors' antigens are unknown. The sample here was CD4+ T cells from PBMCs cultured without peptide, taken after COVID-19 vaccination. These receptors all stem from a human donor who had a prior SARS-CoV-2 infection.

The chain couples TRBV27 to TRBJ2-3, with 7 bases identical to TRBD2. This CDR3 has 17 amino acids. The germline V gene encodes CDR1 MNHEY and CDR2 SMNVEV (reference sequence). V shed 2 bases, J shed 2 bases, and the junction held 10 bases outside the gene matches. The CDR3 is CASSLKGRGDLTDTQYF. CDR3 nucleotides: TGTGCCAGCAGTTTAAAAGGTCGGGGGGACCTCACAGATACGCAGTATTTT.

The V gene is TRBV11-3, the J gene TRBJ2-1; 10 nucleotides line up with TRBD2. V shed 0 bases, J shed 15 bases, and the junction held 2 bases outside the gene matches. This CDR3 is built from 12 residues. CDR1 is SGHNT, CDR2 YENEEA, per germline. CDR3 residues: CASSLDEREGFF. Here the CDR3 DNA reads TGTGCCAGCAGCTTAGATGAGCGGGAGGGGTTCTTC.

This clone appeared a few times. The chain is built from TRBV18 and TRBJ2-1, with 7 bases identical to TRBD1. This CDR3 has 16 residues. Germline V CDR1 and CDR2: KGHSH, LQKENI. Trimming removed 1 base from V and 0 bases from J; junction bases left unmatched: 3. The chain's CDR3 is CASSPRDSRSYNEQFF. CDR3 nucleotide sequence: TGTGCCAGCTCACCACGGGACAGTCGCTCCTACAATGAGCAGTTCTTC.

This clone is a singleton in its sample. J is TRBJ1-1 and V is TRBV14; 11 bases fit TRBD1. The junction had 10 bases not matched to a gene; V was cut back by 6 bases and J by 4 bases. This CDR3 comprises 16 residues. Looked up from germline, CDR1 is SGHDN and CDR2 is FVKESK. CDR3 sequence reads: CASSPSGTGGFTEAFF. As DNA, the CDR3 is TGTGCCAGCAGTCCCTCCGGGACAGGGGGTTTCACTGAAGCTTTCTTT.

This chain connects TRBV6-5 to TRBJ2-7; 8 positions match TRBD1. The CDR3 runs 13 residues. The trim removed 6 bases at V and 3 bases at J, leaving 4 bases unmatched. Germline assignment: CDR1 MNHEY and CDR2 SVGAGI. The CDR3 reads CASSLGQGYEQYF. CDR3 coding DNA: TGTGCCAGCAGCCTCGGACAGGGCTACGAGCAGTACTTC.

The V gene is TRBV7-3, the J gene TRBJ2-1, with 8 positions matching TRBD2. Losses at the gene ends were 3 bases for V and 3 bases for J; bases not matched to a gene: 4. Germline CDR1 SGHTA, CDR2 FQGTGA. The CDR3 sequence is 15 residues long. CDR3 sequence reads: CASSLTGLGYNEQFF. The CDR3 coding sequence is TGTGCCAGCAGCTTGACGGGACTAGGCTACAATGAGCAGTTCTTC.

DNA for the CDR3: TGTGCCAGCAGAGGGGACGGTGGTAAGCAGTACTTC. Protein sequence: CASRGDGGKQYF. The V call is TRBV3-1 (or the pseudogene TRBV3-2), the J call TRBJ2-7; D may correspond to TRBD1 or TRBD2 (5 bases each). Germline V lookup: CDR1 LGHDT, CDR2 YNNKEL (reference sequence). The CDR3 is 12 residues long. Trimming left V 6 bases short and J 8 bases short, with 14 bases between.

The chain has TRBV24-1 and TRBJ2-5; 7 nucleotides match TRBD2. The CDR3 runs to 14 residues. Germline V gene data show CDR1 as KGHDR and CDR2 as SFDVKD. With 5 bases clipped from V and 2 bases from J, the junction kept 4 bases outside the gene matches. The CDR3 DNA sequence: TGTGCCACCAGTGCGGGGGGTGGGCAAGAGACCCAGTACTTC. Translating it yields CATSAGGGQETQYF.

DNA of the CDR3: TGTGCCAGCAGACGGGGACTCAACAATGAGCAGTTCTTC. Residues: CASRRGLNNEQFF. The rearrangement uses TRBV7-2 and TRBJ2-1, with D perhaps TRBD2 (6 bases). The CDR3 has 13 residues. CDR1 and CDR2 from the germline V gene are SGHTA and FQGNSA. V gave up 6 bases and J gave up 5 bases, with 11 bases separating them.

The V and J genes are TRBV2 and TRBJ2-3, with TRBD2 identical over 12 bases. The V gene end was trimmed by 6 bases and the J gene end by 3 bases; junction bases not matched to a gene: 7. The CDR3 loop spans 16 amino acids. Per the germline V gene, CDR1 is SNHLY and CDR2 is FYNNEI. Here the CDR3 DNA reads TGTGCCAGCAGGAGTCAACTAGCGGGGGGTACAGATACGCAGTATTTT. This encodes CASRSQLAGGTDTQYF.

V and J are TRBV18 and TRBJ2-7, with 9 bases aligning to TRBD2. The CDR3 is made up of 16 amino acids. Per the germline V gene, CDR1 is KGHSH and CDR2 is LQKENI. The junction had 5 bases not matched to a gene; V was cut back by 1 base and J by 1 base. The CDR3 reads CASSPRRLAESYEQYF. The CDR3 DNA follows: TGTGCCAGCTCACCACGCCGACTAGCGGAGTCCTACGAGCAGTACTTC.

The chain is built from TRBV5-1 and TRBJ2-7; D may correspond to TRBD1 or TRBD2 (8 bases each). Trimming removed 9 bases at V and 2 bases at J, with 21 bases between. Germline V gene lookup returns CDR1 SGHRS and CDR2 YFSETQ. This CDR3 is 15 amino acids long. This chain's CDR3 is CATGRAPGGTYEQYF. CDR3 nucleotide sequence: TGCGCCACCGGGAGGGCCCCAGGGGGCACCTACGAGCAGTACTTC.

The chain carries TRBV29-1 and TRBJ2-5; no definite D call. V dropped 5 bases and J dropped 3 bases, with 16 bases sitting between them. This CDR3 comprises 14 residues. Germline lookup yields CDR1 SQVTM and CDR2 ANQGSEA. CDR3 in DNA: TGCAGCGTTTTGCGAGACCTTACAGAAGAGACCCAGTACTTC. It encodes CSVLRDLTEETQYF.

The chain couples TRBV6-2 or TRBV6-3 to TRBJ2-4; a possible D gene is TRBD1 (5 bases). V lost 6 bases and J lost 0, with 15 bases in between. The germline CDR1 and CDR2 sequences are MNHEY and SVGEGT. The CDR3 loop spans 16 amino acids. The CDR3 DNA sequence: TGTGCCAGCAGCCCAGGAAGGGGCCGAGCCAAAAACATTCAGTACTTC. Translation: CASSPGRGRAKNIQYF.

In DNA form, the CDR3 reads TGTGCCAGCAGTTGCGCCGGGGGTGACACTGAAGCTTTCTTT. Residues: CASSCAGGDTEAFF. The chain employs TRBV6-8 and TRBJ1-1; tentative D call: TRBD1 (5 bases). The CDR3 is made up of 14 amino acids. The germline CDR1 and CDR2 sequences are MNHGY and SAAAGT. Trimming removed 4 bases from V and 3 bases from J, with 12 bases in between.

The rearrangement joins TRBV5-1 to TRBJ1-4; no reliable D call. Deletions cut 4 bases from V and 5 bases from J, with 12 bases between. The CDR3 loop spans 14 amino acids. Looked up from germline, CDR1 is SGHRS and CDR2 is YFSETQ. In DNA, the CDR3 is TGCGCCAGCAGCCGTCGGGGAACAAATGAAAAACTGTTTTTT. Its protein is CASSRRGTNEKLFF. Drawing the rest from reference TRBV5-1 and TRBJ1-4, the complete variable domain is KAGVTQTPRYLIKTRGQQVTLSCSPISGHRSVSWYQQTPGQGLQFLFEYFSETQRNKGNFPGRFSGRQFSNSRSEMNVSTLELGDSALYLCASSRRGTNEKLFFGSGTQLSVL.

The DNA for the CDR3 is TGTGCCAGCAGCTTGGATCTCGCGACAGCTAACTATGGCTACACCTTC. It yields the protein CASSLDLATANYGYTF. The chain is built from TRBV5-4 and TRBJ1-2; TRBD1 might be the D (5 bases). The V gene lost 0 bases and the J gene lost 0 bases, with 12 bases spanning the gap. CDR3 length equals 16 residues. Germline-derived CDR1 and CDR2 are SGHNT and YYREEE (reference sequence).